The 20 T cell receptor beta chains reported below all come from one sample, sequenced in a study of blood T cell repertoires in COVID-19. Sequencing used immunoSEQ multiplex PCR; TCRdb keeps in-frame clones, though not all of them. The sample carries a few hundred thousand clones, approximately 85% recorded once. Source material: peripheral blood. Every receptor here comes from a human donor in a cohort sampled during active COVID-19.

V gene TRBV5-1 combines with J gene TRBJ2-1; D is possibly TRBD2 (5 bases). There are 15 residues in the CDR3. The germline V and J ends were trimmed by 4 bases and 3 bases, with 14 bases remaining between them. CDR1 and CDR2 from the germline V gene are SGHRS and YFSETQ. CDR3 sequence: CASSQRAANYNEQFF. The CDR3 DNA is TGCGCCAGCAGCCAAAGAGCGGCGAACTACAATGAGCAGTTCTTC.

This sequence joins TRBV19 and TRBJ2-1; a possible D gene is TRBD2 (6 bases). Per the germline V gene, CDR1 is LNHDA and CDR2 is SQIVND (reference sequence). The CDR3 runs 15 residues. V was clipped by 3 bases and J by 3 bases, with 12 bases between them. DNA for the CDR3: TGTGCCAGTAGTATTGGGACTGGTTTCTACAATGAGCAGTTCTTC. The encoded protein is CASSIGTGFYNEQFF.

The chain couples TRBV14 to TRBJ2-7, with D possibly matching TRBD1 (6 bases). In germline, CDR1 is SGHDN, CDR2 FVKESK. Trimming removed 1 base at V and 6 bases at J, with 13 bases between. The CDR3 contains 14 residues. The chain's CDR3 is CASSQGFSGAEQYF. The CDR3 DNA sequence: TGTGCCAGCAGCCAAGGATTTTCAGGGGCCGAGCAGTACTTC.

The chain recombines TRBV15 with TRBJ1-3; D is undetermined. Germline V gives CDR1 LNHNV, CDR2 YYDKDF (reference sequence). The CDR3 runs 14 residues. Deletions cut 11 bases from V and 0 bases from J, with 14 bases between. CDR3 protein: CARASLFSGNTIYF. The CDR3 bases are TGTGCCCGCGCGAGCCTTTTCTCTGGAAACACCATATATTTT.

The rearrangement links TRBV24-1 to TRBJ2-5; D may be TRBD2 (5 bases). V was clipped by 0 bases and J by 1 base, with 8 bases between them. Germline CDR1 reads KGHDR; CDR2 reads SFDVKD. CDR3 length: 15 residues. CDR3 loop: CATSDLPGFQETQYF. In nucleotides, the CDR3 is TGTGCCACCAGTGATTTGCCGGGATTCCAAGAGACCCAGTACTTC.

J is TRBJ2-6 and V is TRBV14; a weak D match, TRBD1 (5 bases). V dropped 4 bases and J dropped 2 bases, with 18 bases sitting between them. The CDR3 contains 18 residues. The germline V gene has CDR1 SGHDN and CDR2 FVKESK. The CDR3 protein is CASSPPRVGPPGANVLTF. The CDR3 DNA is TGTGCCAGCAGCCCCCCCAGGGTGGGCCCCCCTGGGGCCAACGTCCTGACTTTC.

CDR3 amino acids: CASSERSEGAAKNIQYF. The CDR3 DNA is TGCGCCAGCAGTGAGAGGTCGGAGGGGGCCGCCAAAAACATTCAGTACTTC. V and J are TRBV10-1 and TRBJ2-4; tentatively, D is TRBD1 (7 bases). CDR3 size: 17 residues. V shed 2 bases and J shed 1 base, with 15 bases lying between them. CDR1 and CDR2 (germline): WNHNN, SYGVQD (reference sequence).

The chain uses TRBV6-5 and TRBJ2-7, with D possibly being TRBD1 (6 bases). V lost 5 bases and J 3 bases, leaving 17 bases between the germline ends. CDR3 size: 15 residues. The germline V gene encodes CDR1 MNHEY and CDR2 SVGAGI. In nucleotides, the CDR3 is TGTGCCAGCAGTCTCAACCGGGACAAGAACTACGAGCAGTACTTC. Protein sequence: CASSLNRDKNYEQYF.

The gene calls are TRBV10-3 and TRBJ2-2; the D gene is possibly TRBD1 (5 bases). CDR3 length equals 15 residues. Trimming took 10 bases from V and 6 from J, leaving 21 bases between them. The germline CDR1 and CDR2 sequences are ENHRY and SYGVKD. For the CDR3, the DNA is TGTGCCACCAAATACAATCAGGGTGGCGCCGGGGAGCTGTTTTTT. Its translation: CATKYNQGGAGELFF.

CDR3 residues: CASSQDGGASQPQHF. CDR3 in DNA: TGTGCCAGCAGCCAAGATGGGGGGGCGAGTCAGCCCCAGCATTTT. The chain couples TRBV4-2 to TRBJ1-5; perhaps TRBD1 as D (6 bases). CDR3 length: 15 amino acids. CDR1 is LGHNA, CDR2 YNFKEQ, per germline. V lost 0 bases and J lost 6, with 12 bases in between.

The chain recombines TRBV6-6 with TRBJ1-6; D remains ambiguous. There are 13 residues in the CDR3. From germline, CDR1 is MNHNY and CDR2 SVGAGI (reference sequence). V was pared by 6 bases and J by 10 bases, with 13 bases between. The CDR3 bases are TGTGCCAGCAGCCAGCGCGCCAGCTCACCCCTCCACTTT. As protein: CASSQRASSPLHF.

The rearrangement links TRBV15 to TRBJ2-7; D perhaps matches TRBD1 (6 bases). The CDR3 extends over 15 amino acids. Trimming removed 5 bases at V and 4 bases at J, with 18 bases between. Looked up from germline, CDR1 is LNHNV and CDR2 is YYDKDF (reference sequence). The CDR3 region is CATSVTGGVRYEQYF. In DNA form, the CDR3 reads TGTGCCACCAGCGTCACTGGGGGCGTCAGGTACGAGCAGTACTTC. Based on the CDR3 plus reference TRBV15 and TRBJ2-7, the full variable domain is DAMVIQNPRYQVTQFGKPVTLSCSQTLNHNVMYWYQQKSSQAPKLLFHYYDKDFNNEADTPDNFQSRRPNTSFCFLDIRSPGLGDTAMYLCATSVTGGVRYEQYFGPGTRLTVT.

The chain joins TRBV27 to TRBJ1-1; TRBD1 is a possible D gene (5 bases). Germline CDR1 reads MNHEY; CDR2 reads SMNVEV (reference sequence). This CDR3 contains 13 residues. V was pared by 2 bases and J by 5 bases, with 9 bases between. CDR3 DNA sequence: TGTGCCAGCAGTTTACCCGGGGGAACTGAAGCTTTCTTT. Encoded protein: CASSLPGGTEAFF.

V is TRBV11-2 and J is TRBJ1-2, with 7 nucleotides matching TRBD1. The germline V gene encodes CDR1 SGHAT and CDR2 FQNNGV. The CDR3 is 13 residues long. The V gene end was trimmed by 6 bases and the J gene end by 7 bases; junction bases not matched to a gene: 8. The CDR3 nucleotides read TGTGCCAGCAGTCCCTCGACAGGGTCTGGCTACACCTTC. Protein sequence: CASSPSTGSGYTF.

The gene calls are TRBV10-3 and TRBJ1-2; D ambiguous. Trimming took off 4 bases at V and 4 bases at J, with 10 bases between the two ends. Germline V gene lookup returns CDR1 ENHRY and CDR2 SYGVKD. This CDR3 has 13 residues. The CDR3 nucleotides are TGTGCCATCAGTGTGGAGGTTGGCTATGGCTACACCTTC. It codes for CAISVEVGYGYTF.

This clone turned up a few times. This rearrangement joins TRBV10-3 to TRBJ2-5, with TRBD1 matching over 8 bases. V trimming: 0 bases; J trimming: 4 bases; junction bases outside the gene matches: 7. CDR1 ENHRY and CDR2 SYGVKD come from the germline V gene. CDR3 length equals 16 residues. CDR3 sequence reads: CAISESRPQGGETQYF. The CDR3 DNA is TGTGCCATCAGTGAGTCGCGGCCACAGGGGGGAGAGACCCAGTACTTC.

This clone was seen a handful of times. The chain links TRBV7-3 to TRBJ1-6; a weak D match, TRBD1 (6 bases). The germline V gene encodes CDR1 SGHTA and CDR2 FQGTGA. This CDR3 region has 16 residues. The V end was cut by 5 bases, the J end by 1 base, with 12 bases between. The CDR3 is CASSARQESYNSPLHF. CDR3 bases: TGTGCCAGCAGCGCTCGACAGGAGTCCTATAATTCACCCCTCCACTTT.

The CDR3 DNA sequence: TGTGCCAGCAGCTTAGCGTCCAGGGTGTACGCTTTCTTT. It yields the protein CASSLASRVYAFF. V gene TRBV7-8 combines with J gene TRBJ1-1, with D tentatively TRBD1 (5 bases). V shed 0 bases and J shed 11 bases, with 13 bases lying between them. The CDR3 has 13 amino acids. CDR1 SGHVS and CDR2 FQNEAQ come from the germline V gene.

V and J are TRBV6-5 and TRBJ1-5; perhaps TRBD1 as D (6 bases). Trimming left V 7 bases short and J 0 bases short, with 13 bases between. The CDR3 is 15 residues long. Germline CDR1 reads MNHEY; CDR2 reads SVGAGI. The CDR3 spells CASNQQGLSNQPQHF. In nucleotides, the CDR3 is TGTGCCAGCAATCAACAGGGCCTTAGCAATCAGCCCCAGCATTTT.

The chain combines TRBV7-3 with TRBJ1-2, with D tentatively TRBD1 (5 bases). CDR1 SGHTA and CDR2 FQGTGA come from the germline V gene. The CDR3 contains 13 residues. V lost 3 bases and J 3 bases, leaving 8 bases between the germline ends. CDR3 sequence reads: CASSLGPDYGYTF. The CDR3 bases are TGTGCCAGCAGCTTGGGGCCGGACTATGGCTACACCTTC.